This T cell receptor (beta chain) was captured in a study of T-cell reconstitution after alpha-beta-depleted transplantation in children. Study-level findings and limits: Several hundred graft clones that had expanded were reportedly the source of alpha-beta T cells about two months after transplant. Surviving recipient T cells and thymic progenitors underlay high day-60 TCRbeta diversity in some patients.

Remarks on this clonotype: Its antigen is unknown.

CDR1 and CDR2 from the germline V gene are MDHEN and SYDVKM. Unmatched junction bases numbered 4, after V lost 3 bases and J lost 2 bases. The CDR3 consists of 15 residues. The library targeted TCRbeta and was prepared with unique molecular identifiers. In TCRdb, the PCR reads were re-called with MiXCR into one record per CDR3 protein. The repertoire has 670,000 or so distinct CDR3 sequences, less than 15% of them found once; the top ten carry 0.79%. This sample comprised PBMCs, obtained before TCRalphabeta/CD19-depleted stem cell transplant. This TCR was recovered from a girl aged 2-10 years with congenital amegakaryocytic thrombocytopenia, due to receive a stem cell transplant. V gene TRBV28 combines with J gene TRBJ2-3; 8 bases align to TRBD1. The CDR3 protein is CASSFSGQVTDTQYF. The CDR3 DNA reads TGTGCCAGCAGTTTTTCGGGACAGGTCACAGATACGCAGTATTTT.